This T cell receptor (beta chain) is drawn from a study of Graves' ophthalmopathy and Graves' hyperthyroidism. The CDR3 runs to 16 residues. The V and J ends lost 1 base and 0 bases, in that order; junction bases with no gene match: 6. Germline V gives CDR1 LGHNA, CDR2 YNFKEQ. For repertoire sequencing, the TCR beta CDR3 regions were amplified from RNA transcripts. Second-round multiplex PCR came after a first-round RT-PCR that employed HTBI primers. TCRdb reprocessed the multiplex PCR reads with MiXCR, giving one entry per CDR3 protein. Seen here are about half a million distinct CDR3 sequences, approximately 15% observed once, and the top ten hold 8% to 10%.

The chain links TRBV4-2 to TRBJ2-7, with 7 positions matching TRBD2. This clonotype was sampled from a woman between 25 and 40 years old with Graves' ophthalmopathy. Sample: blood. CDR3 nucleotide sequence: TGTGCCAGCAGCCAAGGTCTAGCGGAGACCTCCTACGAGCAGTACTTC. Translation: CASSQGLAETSYEQYF.